Following are 17 T cell receptor beta chains from one sample sequenced in a study of B cell selection in AIRE deficiency. The assay was immunoSEQ multiplex PCR, and TCRdb's table has in-frame clones only and misses some. The repertoire holds roughly 23,000 clones, with about 97% as singletons. CD4+CD127+ cells were sorted as the conventional CD4 T cells. Specimen: conventional CD4+ T cells sorted from PBMCs. The source of these receptors is a human donor with AIRE deficiency.

The genes are TRBV10-3 and TRBJ1-2; 8 nucleotides line up with TRBD1. Trimming took 6 bases from V and 5 from J; bases not matched to a gene: 8. The length of the CDR3 is 14 residues. Germline values: CDR1 ENHRY, CDR2 SYGVKD. Here the CDR3 DNA reads TGTGCCATCAGAGAGACAGGGGTGCCGTATGGCTACACCTTC. It yields the protein CAIRETGVPYGYTF.

The chain has TRBV11-2 and TRBJ1-3; D might be TRBD1 (6 bases). The CDR3 loop spans 16 amino acids. The V gene's germline CDR1 is SGHAT and CDR2 FQNNGV. The V end lost 5 bases, the J end lost 4 bases, and 18 bases lay between the germline ends. Written as DNA, the CDR3 is TGTGCCAGCAGCCCCGGACAGTGGAAGGAGGGAAACACCATATATTTT. This gives the protein CASSPGQWKEGNTIYF.

The chain combines TRBV5-1 with TRBJ2-1; 8 positions agree with TRBD2. Germline CDR1 SGHRS, CDR2 YFSETQ. V dropped 0 bases and J dropped 5; count of bases not matched to a gene: 16. The CDR3 length is 19 residues. Here the CDR3 DNA reads TGCGCCAGCAGCTTGGGGCACGGGAGGGTGGTTAAATATAACAATGAGCAGTTCTTC. This codes for CASSLGHGRVVKYNNEQFF.

This chain joins TRBV7-2 and TRBJ2-7; 8 positions match TRBD2. CDR1 and CDR2 (germline): SGHTA, FQGNSA. The CDR3 has 17 residues. With 1 base clipped from V and 2 bases from J, the junction kept 10 bases outside the gene matches. The CDR3 region has the DNA TGTGCCAGCAGCTTAGAAGGGTTGCGGGGGGAAACCTACGAGCAGTACTTC. Residues: CASSLEGLRGETYEQYF. The variable domain in full, completed from reference TRBV7-2 and TRBJ2-7, reads GAGVSQSPSNKVTEKGKDVELRCDPISGHTALYWYRQSLGQGLEFLIYFQGNSAPDKSGLPSDRFSAERTGGSVSTLTIQRTQQEDSAVYLCASSLEGLRGETYEQYFGPGTRLTVT.

This clone was recorded only once. The gene calls are TRBV10-3 and TRBJ2-7, with D hard to call. V shed 8 bases and J shed 6 bases, with 17 bases lying between them. The CDR3 loop spans 13 amino acids. Germline CDR1 ENHRY, CDR2 SYGVKD. CDR3 DNA sequence: TGTGCCATCTCGGTAACGCCGATCCGCGAGCAGTACTTC. Its protein product is CAISVTPIREQYF.

The chain recombines TRBV30 with TRBJ2-5, with 9 bases matching TRBD2. The germline CDR1 and CDR2 sequences are GTSNPN and SVGIG (reference sequence). CDR3 length equals 17 residues. V was clipped by 0 bases and J by 2 bases; unmatched bases: 10. CDR3 in amino acids: CAWSVRLWLAGQETQYF. CDR3 DNA sequence: TGTGCCTGGAGTGTACGATTGTGGCTAGCGGGACAAGAGACCCAGTACTTC.

The rearrangement joins TRBV10-1 to TRBJ1-2; 8 bases align to TRBD1. This CDR3 comprises 14 residues. Trimming removed 5 bases from V and 0 bases from J; junction bases left unmatched: 2. Per germline, CDR1 WNHNN and CDR2 SYGVQD (reference sequence). The CDR3 is CASSPGQANYGYTF. The CDR3 DNA follows: TGCGCCAGCAGTCCGGGACAGGCTAACTATGGCTACACCTTC.

The genes are TRBV6-1 and TRBJ2-7; 12 nucleotides match TRBD2. Germline V gene sequence: CDR1 MNHNS, CDR2 SASEGT. Trimming at V came to 7 bases and at J to 4 bases, leaving 5 bases not matched to a gene. The CDR3 covers 14 residues. In DNA form, the CDR3 reads TGTGCCAGCACCGGACTAGCGGGACCTTACGAGCAGTACTTC. It specifies CASTGLAGPYEQYF.

This clone was seen a few times. V gene TRBV21-1 combines with J gene TRBJ2-4; no check of the table's D call, TRBD1, against the DNA was made. TRBV21-1 is an annotated pseudogene. This CDR3 comprises 17 residues. As DNA, the CDR3 is TGTGCCAGCAGCAAAGGGGAAGGGGGTTTAGCCAAAAACATTCAGTACTTC. This sequence encodes CASSKGEGGLAKNIQYF.

This rearrangement joins TRBV19 to TRBJ1-2, with 9 bases identical to TRBD1. V lost 6 bases to trimming and J lost 4 bases; unmatched junction nucleotides: 6. The CDR3 length is 14 residues. Germline-derived CDR1 and CDR2 are LNHDA and SQIVND (reference sequence). CDR3 sequence: CASSSTGGIYGYTF. The CDR3 nucleotides are TGTGCCAGTAGCTCGACAGGGGGGATCTATGGCTACACCTTC. Filled out from reference TRBV19 and TRBJ1-2, the complete variable domain reads DGGITQSPKYLFRKEGQNVTLSCEQNLNHDAMYWYRQDPGQGLRLIYYSQIVNDFQKGDIAEGYSVSREKKESFPLTVTSAQKNPTAFYLCASSSTGGIYGYTFGSGTRLTVV.

The chain joins TRBV10-3 to TRBJ2-7; possible D gene TRBD1, 6 bases. Germline V lookup: CDR1 ENHRY, CDR2 SYGVKD. V lost 3 bases to trimming and J lost 0 bases, with 15 bases between them. CDR3 length equals 16 residues. The CDR3 nucleotides read TGTGCCATCAGTGAACCGGACAGTGATAGCTCCTACGAGCAGTACTTC. Protein product: CAISEPDSDSSYEQYF.

The rearrangement uses TRBV11-3 and TRBJ2-3; tentatively, D is TRBD1 or TRBD2 (5 bases each). Trimming removed 6 bases from V and 3 bases from J, with 13 bases in between. Germline lookup yields CDR1 SGHNT and CDR2 YENEEA. This CDR3 region has 14 residues. The CDR3 reads CASRTGTSTDTQYF. CDR3 DNA sequence: TGTGCCAGCAGGACCGGGACCTCAACAGATACGCAGTATTTT.

J is TRBJ1-5 and V is TRBV28; D unresolved. The germline V and J ends were trimmed by 8 bases and 0 bases, with 11 bases remaining between them. Germline V gives CDR1 MDHEN, CDR2 SYDVKM. The CDR3 sequence is 14 residues long. CDR3 bases: TGTGCCAGCCTGACATCTTATAGCAATCAGCCCCAGCATTTT. Protein sequence: CASLTSYSNQPQHF. The full variable domain, its missing parts supplied by reference TRBV28 and TRBJ1-5, is DVKVTQSSRYLVKRTGEKVFLECVQDMDHENMFWYRQDPGLGLRLIYFSYDVKMKEKGDIPEGYSVSREKKERFSLILESASTNQTSMYLCASLTSYSNQPQHFGDGTRLSIL.

The chain combines TRBV19 with TRBJ1-4, with TRBD1 as a possible D gene (5 bases). The CDR3 spans 16 residues. Germline V gene lookup returns CDR1 LNHDA and CDR2 SQIVND (reference sequence). V lost 3 bases, J lost 11 bases, and 22 bases lay in between. The CDR3 is CASSIERGGYEEKLFF. CDR3 DNA sequence: TGTGCCAGTAGTATCGAGCGTGGGGGGTACGAGGAGAAACTGTTTTTT. Variable domain in full (rest from reference TRBV19 and TRBJ1-4): DGGITQSPKYLFRKEGQNVTLSCEQNLNHDAMYWYRQDPGQGLRLIYYSQIVNDFQKGDIAEGYSVSREKKESFPLTVTSAQKNPTAFYLCASSIERGGYEEKLFFGSGTQLSVL.

The chain recombines TRBV9 with TRBJ2-5; 11 positions match TRBD2. The V and J ends lost 7 bases and 5 bases, in that order; junction bases with no gene match: 4. CDR1 SGDLS and CDR2 YYNGEE come from the germline V gene. This CDR3 contains 13 residues. This CDR3 is CASAIAGGETQYF. CDR3 in DNA: TGTGCCAGCGCTATAGCGGGAGGGGAGACCCAGTACTTC. Filled out from reference TRBV9 and TRBJ2-5, the complete variable domain reads DSGVTQTPKHLITATGQRVTLRCSPRSGDLSVYWYQQSLDQGLQFLIQYYNGEERAKGNILERFSAQQFPDLHSELNLSSLELGDSALYFCASAIAGGETQYFGPGTRLLVL.

The chain uses TRBV28 and TRBJ1-4; TRBD1 aligns across 7 bases. The CDR3 contains 18 residues. Germline CDR1 reads MDHEN; CDR2 reads SYDVKM. Trimming took 6 bases from V and 0 from J; bases not matched to a gene: 13. CDR3 nucleotides: TGTGCCAGCAGAGACCGGGACAGAGTAGATGCAACTAATGAAAAACTGTTTTTT. Encoded protein: CASRDRDRVDATNEKLFF.

This chain links TRBV28 with TRBJ1-1; maybe TRBD1 (6 bases). CDR1 and CDR2 (germline): MDHEN, SYDVKM. This CDR3 spans 13 amino acids. Trimming pared 6 bases from V and 8 bases from J, leaving 16 bases between. The CDR3 nucleotides are TGTGCCAGCAGGGCGGCAGGGGCCCCGGAAGCTTTCTTT. Protein product: CASRAAGAPEAFF.